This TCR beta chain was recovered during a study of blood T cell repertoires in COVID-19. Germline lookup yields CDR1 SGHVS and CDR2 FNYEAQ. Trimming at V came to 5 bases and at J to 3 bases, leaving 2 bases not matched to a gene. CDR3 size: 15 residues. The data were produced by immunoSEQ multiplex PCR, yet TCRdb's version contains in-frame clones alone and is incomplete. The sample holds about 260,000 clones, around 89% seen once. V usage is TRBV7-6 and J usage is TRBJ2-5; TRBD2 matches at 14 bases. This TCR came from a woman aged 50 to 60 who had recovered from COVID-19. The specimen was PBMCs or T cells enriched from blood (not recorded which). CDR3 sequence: CASSLGLAGEETQYF. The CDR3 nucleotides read TGTGCCAGCAGCCTGGGACTAGCGGGAGAAGAGACCCAGTACTTC.